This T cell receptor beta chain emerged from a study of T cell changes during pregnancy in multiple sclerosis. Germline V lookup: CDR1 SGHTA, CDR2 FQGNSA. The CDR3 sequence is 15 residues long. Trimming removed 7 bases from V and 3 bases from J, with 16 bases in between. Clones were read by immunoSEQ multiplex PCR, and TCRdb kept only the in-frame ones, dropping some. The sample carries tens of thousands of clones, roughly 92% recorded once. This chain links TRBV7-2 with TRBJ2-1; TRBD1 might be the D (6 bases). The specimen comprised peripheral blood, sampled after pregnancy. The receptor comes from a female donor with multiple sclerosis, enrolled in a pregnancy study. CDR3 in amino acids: CASTKDRSNYNEQFF. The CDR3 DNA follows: TGTGCCAGCACCAAAGACAGGTCAAACTACAATGAGCAGTTCTTC. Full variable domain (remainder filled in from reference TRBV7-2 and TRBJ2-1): GAGVSQSPSNKVTEKGKDVELRCDPISGHTALYWYRQSLGQGLEFLIYFQGNSAPDKSGLPSDRFSAERTGGSVSTLTIQRTQQEDSAVYLCASTKDRSNYNEQFFGPGTRLTVL.